Below, 5 T cell receptor beta chains from the same sample are listed, as sequenced in a study of T cell responses to AZD1222 COVID-19 vaccine. The table came from immunoSEQ multiplex PCR; TCRdb's copy has only in-frame clones and leaves some out. The sample consists of 140,000 to 150,000 clones, roughly 93% of them appearing once. Sample: peripheral blood, taken after recovery from COVID-19. These receptors all come from an adult who had recovered from COVID-19.

V usage is TRBV28 and J usage is TRBJ2-2; TRBD2 matches 7 bases. The germline V gene has CDR1 MDHEN and CDR2 SYDVKM. The CDR3 length is 15 residues. The junction had 7 bases not matched to a gene; V was cut back by 4 bases and J by 5 bases. The CDR3 nucleotides read TGTGCCAGCAGTTGGGGGGGAGGAAGGACCGGGGAGCTGTTTTTT. Translating gives CASSWGGGRTGELFF.

The rearrangement uses TRBV6-4 and TRBJ2-3, with D uncertain. Trimming left V 5 bases short and J 6 bases short, with 12 bases between. This CDR3 spans 13 amino acids. From germline, CDR1 is MRHNA and CDR2 SNTAGT. The CDR3 reads CASSSGFEDTQYF. The DNA of the CDR3 is TGTGCCAGCAGTTCAGGTTTTGAGGATACGCAGTATTTT.

The V call is TRBV28, the J call TRBJ1-6; D not certain. The CDR3 runs to 14 residues. The germline CDR1 and CDR2 sequences are MDHEN and SYDVKM. V dropped 2 bases and J dropped 10 bases, with 12 bases sitting between them. The CDR3 DNA is TGTGCCAGCAGTTTACGGCGCTCGGGCTCACCCCTCCACTTT. Translating it yields CASSLRRSGSPLHF.

The chain joins TRBV2 to TRBJ1-2; D not resolved. The V end lost 7 bases, the J end lost 0 bases, and 9 bases lay between the germline ends. CDR3 length: 13 residues. Germline V CDR1 and CDR2: SNHLY, FYNNEI. The CDR3 sequence is CASISQTNYGYTF. The DNA of the CDR3 is TGTGCCAGCATTTCGCAGACTAACTATGGCTACACCTTC.

CDR3 amino acids: CASSLDMDEKLFF. The CDR3 nucleotides read TGTGCCAGCAGCTTGGACATGGATGAAAAACTGTTTTTT. V and J are TRBV5-6 and TRBJ1-4; D remains unclear. CDR1 and CDR2 (germline): SGHDT, YYEEEE. The CDR3 is made up of 13 amino acids. Trimming took off 0 bases at V and 6 bases at J, with 6 bases between the two ends.